These 18 T cell receptor beta chains came from one sample sequenced in a study of cytomegalovirus exposure and HLA in healthy donors. Both 60 Vbeta primers and 13 Jbeta primers went into the PCR. Method: immunoSEQ multiplex PCR; TCRdb's copy keeps in-frame clones and lacks some. This sample yields some 150,000 clones, of which around 75% are seen a single time; roughly 3.6% belongs to the top ten. The material sequenced was PBMCs. The source is a human donor in good health.

A few counts support this clone. The rearrangement uses TRBV5-8 and TRBJ1-2, with 8 bases identical to TRBD1. CDR3 length: 15 amino acids. Germline V gives CDR1 SGHTS, CDR2 YDEGEE. V shed 7 bases and J 6 bases; nucleotides not matched to a gene: 14. The CDR3 reads CASGPLDREFHGYTF. DNA of the CDR3: TGTGCCAGCGGCCCCTTGGACAGGGAGTTTCATGGCTACACCTTC.

The chain employs TRBV6-5 and TRBJ1-2; 8 positions match TRBD1. J lost 6 bases, V lost 5 bases, and 8 bases had no gene match. This CDR3 has 14 amino acids. The germline gives CDR1 MNHEY, CDR2 SVGAGI. CDR3 DNA sequence: TGTGCCAGCAGTGCAGGGGGCGCTGGAAATGGCTACACCTTC. Amino acid sequence: CASSAGGAGNGYTF.

The chain uses TRBV5-1 and TRBJ2-2, with D hard to call. V lost 0 bases to trimming and J lost 4 bases, with 4 bases between them. Germline CDR1 and CDR2: SGHRS and YFSETQ. This CDR3 has 13 residues. The CDR3 DNA reads TGCGCCAGCAGCTTGGACGGCACCGGGGAGCTGTTTTTT. Protein sequence: CASSLDGTGELFF.

The genes are TRBV28 and TRBJ2-2; 7 nucleotides match TRBD1. The CDR3 has 18 amino acids. Germline CDR1 and CDR2: MDHEN and SYDVKM. Germline trimming cut 7 bases from V and 5 bases from J; bases unmatched to any gene: 19. The CDR3 DNA sequence: TGTGCCAGCACCTTGGCCCGAGGACAGGAAAGTGGGACCGGGGAGCTGTTTTTT. Translating gives CASTLARGQESGTGELFF. The full variable domain, completed using reference TRBV28 and TRBJ2-2, is DVKVTQSSRYLVKRTGEKVFLECVQDMDHENMFWYRQDPGLGLRLIYFSYDVKMKEKGDIPEGYSVSREKKERFSLILESASTNQTSMYLCASTLARGQESGTGELFFGEGSRLTVL.

The rearrangement links TRBV7-2 to TRBJ1-3; 8 positions agree with TRBD1. Germline V gives CDR1 SGHTA, CDR2 FQGNSA. The V segment lost 4 bases and the J segment 4 bases; nucleotides outside the gene matches: 0. This CDR3 has 13 residues. CDR3 nucleotides: TGTGCCAGCAGCTGGGACAGGGGAAACACCATATATTTT. Protein sequence: CASSWDRGNTIYF.

J is TRBJ2-3 and V is TRBV6-4; D is possibly TRBD2 (6 bases). Germline V gene lookup returns CDR1 MRHNA and CDR2 SNTAGT. The CDR3 sequence is 15 residues long. Trimming took off 0 bases at V and 3 bases at J, with 10 bases between the two ends. The CDR3 DNA sequence: TGTGCCAGCAGTGACTCGAGGAGGGGTACAGATACGCAGTATTTT. It is translated as CASSDSRRGTDTQYF.

The chain uses TRBV19 and TRBJ2-7; D might be TRBD2 (7 bases). The ends were cut back, 6 bases at V and 2 bases at J, with 14 bases in the middle. Germline CDR1 reads LNHDA; CDR2 reads SQIVND (reference sequence). This CDR3 is 14 amino acids long. The CDR3 reads CASSPSGGPYEQYF. CDR3 bases: TGTGCCAGTAGCCCGTCGGGGGGCCCCTACGAGCAGTACTTC. Full variable domain (remainder filled in from reference TRBV19 and TRBJ2-7): DGGITQSPKYLFRKEGQNVTLSCEQNLNHDAMYWYRQDPGQGLRLIYYSQIVNDFQKGDIAEGYSVSREKKESFPLTVTSAQKNPTAFYLCASSPSGGPYEQYFGPGTRLTVT.

The chain employs TRBV19 and TRBJ1-5; possibly TRBD1 for D (5 bases). The germline gives CDR1 LNHDA, CDR2 SQIVND (reference sequence). V was pared by 1 base and J by 3 bases, with 13 bases between. This CDR3 is 16 amino acids long. CDR3 bases: TGTGCCAGTAGTATAGTTCAGGGAATGGACAATCAGCCCCAGCATTTT. Its protein product is CASSIVQGMDNQPQHF. Drawing the rest from reference TRBV19 and TRBJ1-5, the complete variable domain is DGGITQSPKYLFRKEGQNVTLSCEQNLNHDAMYWYRQDPGQGLRLIYYSQIVNDFQKGDIAEGYSVSREKKESFPLTVTSAQKNPTAFYLCASSIVQGMDNQPQHFGDGTRLSIL.

The DNA of the CDR3 is TGTGCCAGCAGCTTCAGACTAGCGGGGGGAGGTAGCGCAGATACGCAGTATTTT. This encodes CASSFRLAGGGSADTQYF. The chain carries TRBV11-2 and TRBJ2-3; 13 nucleotides match TRBD2. With V trimmed by 3 bases and J by 4 bases, 10 bases remained unmatched. CDR1 and CDR2 (germline): SGHAT, FQNNGV. The CDR3 consists of 18 residues.

This clone was detected a few times. The V and J genes are TRBV19 and TRBJ1-4; possible D gene TRBD1, 6 bases. V shed 3 bases and J shed 5 bases, with 19 bases lying between them. The CDR3 is 17 residues long. Germline values: CDR1 LNHDA, CDR2 SQIVND (reference sequence). In DNA, the CDR3 is TGTGCCAGTAGTATTTGGGGGCAGGAGGCCGAAAATGAAAAACTGTTTTTT. The encoded protein is CASSIWGQEAENEKLFF.

The rearrangement links TRBV5-6 to TRBJ2-7, with 9 bases identical to TRBD2. The CDR3 contains 14 residues. Germline V gene sequence: CDR1 SGHDT, CDR2 YYEEEE. V dropped 2 bases and J dropped 1; count of bases not matched to a gene: 1. The CDR3 loop reads CASSLSGGSYEQYF. In DNA form, the CDR3 reads TGTGCCAGCAGCTTAAGCGGGGGGTCCTACGAGCAGTACTTC.

The chain carries TRBV5-1 and TRBJ2-7, with D perhaps matching TRBD2 (5 bases). The CDR3 is 14 amino acids. Trimming removed 0 bases from V and 1 base from J, with 8 bases in between. CDR1 is SGHRS and CDR2 is YFSETQ in the germline V gene. As DNA, the CDR3 is TGCGCCAGCAGCTTGGATGGCGGGTCCTACGAGCAGTACTTC. Residues: CASSLDGGSYEQYF.

The chain combines TRBV5-5 with TRBJ2-1; 8 nucleotides align to TRBD2. CDR1 is SGHKS and CDR2 is YYEKEE in the germline V gene (reference sequence). The CDR3 covers 15 residues. J was trimmed by 3 bases and V by 1 base; bases with no gene match: 3. This CDR3 is CASSLSAGGYNEQFF. In DNA, the CDR3 is TGTGCCAGCAGCTTGAGCGCGGGAGGCTACAATGAGCAGTTCTTC.

The chain links TRBV30 to TRBJ2-7; D is possibly TRBD1 (6 bases). The CDR3 length is 14 residues. The V and J ends lost 0 bases and 4 bases respectively, with 13 bases between them. Germline V lookup: CDR1 GTSNPN, CDR2 SVGIG (reference sequence). The CDR3 nucleotides are TGTGCCTGGAGTGTAGGCGGACAGATTTACGAGCAGTACTTC. It specifies CAWSVGGQIYEQYF.

The V and J genes are TRBV10-3 and TRBJ2-1, with TRBD2 matching over 13 bases. Looked up from germline, CDR1 is ENHRY and CDR2 is SYGVKD. V dropped 4 bases and J dropped 5; count of bases not matched to a gene: 5. There are 16 residues in the CDR3. The CDR3 sequence is CAISGTSGRVDNEQFF. CDR3 nucleotide sequence: TGTGCCATCAGTGGGACTAGCGGGAGAGTCGACAATGAGCAGTTCTTC.

The chain recombines TRBV30 with TRBJ2-1, with 7 bases fitting TRBD2. The junction had 12 bases not matched to a gene; V was cut back by 7 bases and J by 0 bases. The CDR3 has 16 residues. Germline V gives CDR1 GTSNPN, CDR2 SVGIG (reference sequence). CDR3 region: CALAGARRSSYNEQFF. Written as DNA, the CDR3 is TGTGCCTTAGCGGGCGCAAGACGGAGCTCCTACAATGAGCAGTTCTTC.

This chain joins TRBV25-1 and TRBJ1-2; maybe TRBD1 (5 bases). Germline V CDR1 and CDR2: MGHDK, SYGVNS. V was clipped by 1 base and J by 6 bases, with 12 bases between them. The CDR3 is 14 amino acids. CDR3 DNA sequence: TGTGCCAGCAGTGAATGGGGCGGGGGTGATGGCTACACCTTC. Encoded protein: CASSEWGGGDGYTF.

The chain links TRBV27 to TRBJ2-7, with 10 bases that match TRBD1. Germline CDR1 is MNHEY and CDR2 is SMNVEV (reference sequence). J gave up 6 bases and V 2 bases, and 4 bases lay outside the gene matches. This CDR3 comprises 14 residues. CDR3 nucleotide sequence: TGTGCCAGCAGTTTAGGGACAGGGGTGGGCGAGCAGTACTTC. Translation: CASSLGTGVGEQYF.